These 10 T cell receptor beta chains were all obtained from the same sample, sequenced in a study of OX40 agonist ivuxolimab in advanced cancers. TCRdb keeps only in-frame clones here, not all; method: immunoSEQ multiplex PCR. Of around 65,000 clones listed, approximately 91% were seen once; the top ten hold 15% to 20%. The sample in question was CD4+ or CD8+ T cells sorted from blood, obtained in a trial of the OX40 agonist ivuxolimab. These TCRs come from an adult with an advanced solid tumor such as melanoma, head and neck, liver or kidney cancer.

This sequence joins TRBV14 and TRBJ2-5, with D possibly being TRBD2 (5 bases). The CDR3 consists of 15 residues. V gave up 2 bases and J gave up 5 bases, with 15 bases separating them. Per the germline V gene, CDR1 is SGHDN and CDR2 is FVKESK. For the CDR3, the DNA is TGTGCCAGCAGCCAATTGGTGGGAGAAATGGAGACCCAGTACTTC. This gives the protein CASSQLVGEMETQYF.

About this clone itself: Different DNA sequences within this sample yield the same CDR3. CDR3 sequence (DNA): TGTGCCAGCAGCTTATCCTACAATGAGCAGTTCTTC. It translates to CASSLSYNEQFF. The chain carries TRBV7-9 and TRBJ2-1; D gene unclear. The germline gives CDR1 SEHNR, CDR2 FQNEAQ (reference sequence). The CDR3 consists of 12 residues. Trimming shortened V by 2 bases and J by 1 base, and 0 bases separated the two germline ends.

The CDR3 region has the DNA TGTGCCAGCAGTTTATCGACTAGCGGGAGCGGTGAGACCCAGTACTTC. It is translated as CASSLSTSGSGETQYF. This chain joins TRBV27 and TRBJ2-5, with 12 bases matching TRBD2. This CDR3 has 16 residues. V lost 0 bases, J lost 5 bases, and 4 bases stayed unmatched. From germline, CDR1 is MNHEY and CDR2 SMNVEV (reference sequence).

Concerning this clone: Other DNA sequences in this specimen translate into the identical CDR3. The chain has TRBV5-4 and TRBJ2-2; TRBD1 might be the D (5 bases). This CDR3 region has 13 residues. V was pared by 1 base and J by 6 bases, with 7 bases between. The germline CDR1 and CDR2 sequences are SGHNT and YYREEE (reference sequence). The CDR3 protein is CASSLTGAGELFF. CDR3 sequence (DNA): TGTGCCAGCAGCTTGACAGGCGCCGGGGAGCTGTTTTTT.

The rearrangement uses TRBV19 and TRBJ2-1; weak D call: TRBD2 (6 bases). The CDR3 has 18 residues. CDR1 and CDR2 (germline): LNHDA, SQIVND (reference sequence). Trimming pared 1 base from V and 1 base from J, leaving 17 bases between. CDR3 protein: CASSIVGGGTWSYNEQFF. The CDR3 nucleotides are TGTGCCAGTAGTATAGTTGGCGGCGGGACTTGGTCCTACAATGAGCAGTTCTTC.

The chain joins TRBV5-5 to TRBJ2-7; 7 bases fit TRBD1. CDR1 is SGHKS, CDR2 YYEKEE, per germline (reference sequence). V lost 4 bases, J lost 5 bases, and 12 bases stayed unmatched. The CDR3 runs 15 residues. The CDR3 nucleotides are TGTGCCAGCAGCCTGACAGGGTTAAGGTACGACGAGCAGTACTTC. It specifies CASSLTGLRYDEQYF.

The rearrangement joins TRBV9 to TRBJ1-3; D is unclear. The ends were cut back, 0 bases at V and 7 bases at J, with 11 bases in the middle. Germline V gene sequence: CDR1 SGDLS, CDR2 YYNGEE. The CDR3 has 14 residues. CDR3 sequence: CASSVADGENTIYF. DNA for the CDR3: TGTGCCAGCAGCGTAGCTGACGGTGAGAACACCATATATTTT.

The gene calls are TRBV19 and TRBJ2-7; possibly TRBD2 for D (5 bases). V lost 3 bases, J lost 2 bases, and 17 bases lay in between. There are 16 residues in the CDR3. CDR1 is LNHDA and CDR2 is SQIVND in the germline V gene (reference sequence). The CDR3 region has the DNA TGTGCCAGTAGTATCGGATTCGGGGTTTCTACCTACGAGCAGTACTTC. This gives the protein CASSIGFGVSTYEQYF.

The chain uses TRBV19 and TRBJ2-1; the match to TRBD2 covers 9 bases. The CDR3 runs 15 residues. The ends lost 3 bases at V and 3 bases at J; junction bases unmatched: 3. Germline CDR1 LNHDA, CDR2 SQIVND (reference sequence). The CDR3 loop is CASSILAGHYNEQFF. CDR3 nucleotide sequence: TGTGCCAGTAGTATCCTAGCGGGGCACTACAATGAGCAGTTCTTC.

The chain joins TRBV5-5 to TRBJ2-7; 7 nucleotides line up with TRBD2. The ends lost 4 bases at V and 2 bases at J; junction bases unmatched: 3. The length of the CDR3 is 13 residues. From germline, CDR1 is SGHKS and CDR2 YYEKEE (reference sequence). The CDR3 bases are TGTGCCAGCAGCCCCGGACTAGCCTACGAGCAGTACTTC. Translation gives CASSPGLAYEQYF.